The T cell receptor beta chain under discussion was sequenced for a study of T cell changes during pregnancy in multiple sclerosis. The protocol was immunoSEQ multiplex PCR, while the TCRdb copy is restricted to in-frame clones and leaves out a portion. The table lists approximately 52,000 clones, approximately 92% of them singletons. This clone has a single count. V lost 4 bases, J lost 4 bases, and 2 bases stayed unmatched. The CDR3 loop spans 14 amino acids. CDR1 ENHRY and CDR2 SYGVKD come from the germline V gene. V usage is TRBV10-3 and J usage is TRBJ2-1; TRBD1 agrees at 9 bases. This sample comprised CD4+ T cells from peripheral blood mononuclear cells, obtained in the third trimester of pregnancy. The sequence was obtained from a female donor with multiple sclerosis, enrolled in a pregnancy study. CDR3 amino acids: CAISGGQGYNEQFF. The CDR3 DNA is TGTGCCATCAGTGGAGGACAGGGGTACAATGAGCAGTTCTTC.